Following are 2 T cell receptor beta chains from one sample sequenced in a study of T cells and copy number aberrations in small-cell lung cancer. The data were produced by immunoSEQ multiplex PCR, yet TCRdb's version contains in-frame clones alone and is incomplete. This sample yields over 5,000 clones, of which roughly 76% are seen a single time; 8.5% to 9% belongs to the top ten. The specimen sequenced was tumor tissue. These receptors all come from a man aged 45-65 years with small cell lung cancer.

The chain has TRBV28 and TRBJ2-7, with TRBD2 identical over 13 bases. The V gene end was trimmed by 5 bases and the J gene end by 4 bases; junction bases not matched to a gene: 11. The CDR3 loop spans 17 amino acids. Looked up from germline, CDR1 is MDHEN and CDR2 is SYDVKM. CDR3 bases: TGTGCCAGCAGTACTCCACCCGGACTAGCGGGAGAGTACGAGCAGTACTTC. Its protein is CASSTPPGLAGEYEQYF.

The rearrangement uses TRBV27 and TRBJ1-4, with 9 bases aligning to TRBD1. CDR3 length: 15 amino acids. V shed 4 bases and J 5 bases; nucleotides not matched to a gene: 5. CDR1 is MNHEY, CDR2 SMNVEV, per germline (reference sequence). The CDR3 loop reads CASSSWTGENEKLFF. The CDR3 nucleotides read TGTGCCAGCAGTTCTTGGACAGGGGAGAATGAAAAACTGTTTTTT.